This entry features one T cell receptor (beta chain) sequence. The CDR3 consists of 13 residues. Germline CDR1 and CDR2: SGHTA and FQGNSA. Trimming took off 5 bases at V and 0 bases at J, with 7 bases between the two ends. This sample stems from a study of control samples from healthy donors and cancer patients. Measured with immunoSEQ multiplex PCR; TCRdb has only the in-frame clones, and not every one. The sample consists of more than 95,000 clones, roughly 87% of them appearing once. The TCR comes from a man younger than 30 in good health. The chain combines TRBV7-2 with TRBJ1-1; D is undetermined. Sequencing input: blood. The DNA for the CDR3 is TGTGCCAGCAGCCCCGGGATGAACACTGAAGCTTTCTTT. Translating it yields CASSPGMNTEAFF.